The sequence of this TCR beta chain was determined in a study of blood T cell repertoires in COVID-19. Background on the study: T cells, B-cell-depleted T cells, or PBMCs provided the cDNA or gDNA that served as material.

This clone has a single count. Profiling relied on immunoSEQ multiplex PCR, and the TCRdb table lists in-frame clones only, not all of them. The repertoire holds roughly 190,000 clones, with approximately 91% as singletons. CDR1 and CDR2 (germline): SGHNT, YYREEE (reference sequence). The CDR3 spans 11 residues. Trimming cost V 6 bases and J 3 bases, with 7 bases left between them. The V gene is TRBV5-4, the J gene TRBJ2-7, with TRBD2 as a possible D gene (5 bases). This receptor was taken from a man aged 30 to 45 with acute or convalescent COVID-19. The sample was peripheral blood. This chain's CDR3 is CASTGGYEQYF. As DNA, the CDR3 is TGTGCCAGCACAGGAGGCTACGAGCAGTACTTC.